The TCR beta chain described here comes from a study of blood T cell repertoires in COVID-19 (dated by TCRdb to about 2020). About the full investigation: Samples covering the acute and convalescent phases of COVID-19 were provided by collaborators in the United States, Italy and Spain. The prospective study material was composed of cDNA or gDNA derived from T cells, B-cell-depleted T cells, or PBMCs. Subjects who had been exposed to COVID-19, were actively infected with it, or had recovered from it provided the deeply sampled blood TCRbeta repertoires that made up the dataset. The repertoires were released in a freely available public database meant as a resource for research on the immune response to SARS-CoV-2. The samples were drawn from two sources: the first 160 participants of the ongoing ImmuneRACE study, and 950 to 1,500 subjects contributed by 6 global collaborators. The sample metadata nearly always contained a de-identified subject ID, COVID-19 status, age in years and sex. Where available, HLA class I and class II types were taken from metadata supplied by the sample provider and were not determined by assay-based typing. Study-wide findings and limitations: The quantity of clinical and demographic metadata differed by source and by participant and was supplied without curation.

Each collaborating institution followed its own protocols to collect whole blood in K2EDTA tubes. For TCRbeta analysis, collaborators shipped samples in one of three forms: frozen whole blood, isolated PBMCs, or DNA extracted from either of those sample types. TCRbeta CDR3 regions were amplified from genomic DNA by means of the immunoSEQ Assay, a bias-controlled multiplex PCR. Regarding the original processing steps: The number of nucleated cells in each sample was estimated by amplification of reference gene primers within the assay. To quantify the absolute abundance of each unique TCRbeta CDR3 rearrangement, sequence reads were collapsed and filtered. For each sample, productive Simpson clonality was calculated by taking the square root of Simpson's diversity index across productive rearrangements. Drawn from immuneACCESS, this table holds only the in-frame rearrangements with V and J called that TCRdb kept. Clones are partly lost; checked studies trace under half to an unresolved V gene and leave the rest unexplained. The DNA gave D and trimming, while V, J and clone size come from that table. In all, the sample holds 200,000 to 300,000 clones, and 84% of those were seen once. Jointly, the top ten make up 4% of the sample.

As regards this clone: The antigen it recognizes is unknown. The record has no base qualities; no much larger clone is one base away.

The V end loses 0 bases and the J end loses 0 bases, and a stretch of 10 bases separates them. CDR1 and CDR2 are read off the germline V gene as SGHDT and YYEEEE. The CDR3, cysteine through phenylalanine, is 16 amino acids long. The CDR3 DNA has 48 bases and is translated from base 1. Material for sequencing was peripheral blood. This TCR derives from a man aged 45-65 years with acute or convalescent COVID-19. Recombination joined TRBV5-6 with TRBJ1-5, with no confident D gene call. The DNA is as follows: TGTGCCAGCAGCTTGGGCCCTCCTAATAGCAATCAGCCCCAGCATTTT. Protein translation: CASSLGPPNSNQPQHF.